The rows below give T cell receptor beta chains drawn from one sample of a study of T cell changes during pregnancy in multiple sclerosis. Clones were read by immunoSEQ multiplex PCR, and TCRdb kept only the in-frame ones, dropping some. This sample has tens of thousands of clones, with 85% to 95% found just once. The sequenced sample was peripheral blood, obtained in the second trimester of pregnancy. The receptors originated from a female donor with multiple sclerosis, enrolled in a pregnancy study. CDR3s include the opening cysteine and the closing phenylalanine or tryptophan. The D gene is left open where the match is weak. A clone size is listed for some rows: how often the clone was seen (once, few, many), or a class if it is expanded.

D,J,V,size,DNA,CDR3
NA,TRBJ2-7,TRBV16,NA,TGTGCCAGCAGCCAAGGGACGCCAAGGGGAGGTTACGAGCAGTACTTC,CASSQGTPRGGYEQYF
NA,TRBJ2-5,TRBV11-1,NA,TGTGCCACCTCAGACCTTTCAGGGGGGGAGACCCAGTACTTC,CATSDLSGGETQYF
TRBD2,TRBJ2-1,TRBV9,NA,TGTGCCAGCAGCGCCCCCCTCCTAGCGGGGGGCTCTAGTTACAATGAGCAGTTCTTC,CASSAPLLAGGSSYNEQFF
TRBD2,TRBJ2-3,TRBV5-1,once,TGCGCCAGCAGCTTGCTAGCGGGGAGCACAGATACGCAGTATTTT,CASSLLAGSTDTQYF
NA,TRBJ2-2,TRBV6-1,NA,TGTGCCAGCAGTGAAATCGTAGGGGGGGGCGACGGGGAGCTGTTTTTT,CASSEIVGGGDGELFF
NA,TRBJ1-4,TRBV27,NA,TGTGCCAGCAGTTTTGGTGGGAGTGAAAAACTGTTTTTT,CASSFGGSEKLFF
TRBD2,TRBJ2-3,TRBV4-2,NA,TGTGCCAGCAGCAGAGTCGCGGGGGGTCGTCCAAGCACAGATACGCAGTATTTT,CASSRVAGGRPSTDTQYF
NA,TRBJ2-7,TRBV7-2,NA,TGTGCCAGCAGCCCGGGGGTGGTTGGCTACGAGCAGTACTTC,CASSPGVVGYEQYF
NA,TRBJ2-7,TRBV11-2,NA,TGTGCCAGCAGCTTAGTGTCTGGCCAGGCAAACCACTACGAGCAGTACTTC,CASSLVSGQANHYEQYF
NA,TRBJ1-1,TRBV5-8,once,TGTGCCAGCAGCTTAGGGACTCGAGAGGAAGCTTTCTTT,CASSLGTREEAFF
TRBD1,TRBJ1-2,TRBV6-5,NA,TGTGCCAGCACCCCAGGGGGTTATGGCTACACCTTC,CASTPGGYGYTF
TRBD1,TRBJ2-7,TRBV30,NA,TGTGCCTGGAGTGTACAGGGGGGCCCCTACGAGCAGTACTTC,CAWSVQGGPYEQYF
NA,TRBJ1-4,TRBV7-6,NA,TGTGCCAGCAGCTCATCATTTAGTGATGAAAAACTGTTTTTT,CASSSSFSDEKLFF
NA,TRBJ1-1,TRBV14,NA,TGTGCCAGCAGCCAAGACGACAGTGTATACCTTGAAGCTTTCTTT,CASSQDDSVYLEAFF
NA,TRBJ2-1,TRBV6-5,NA,TGTGCCAGCAGTACCGGAGGCGATGAGCAGTTCTTC,CASSTGGDEQFF
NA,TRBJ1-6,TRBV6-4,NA,TGTGCCAGCACCCCGACAGAGGGGGCACCCCTCCACTTT,CASTPTEGAPLHF
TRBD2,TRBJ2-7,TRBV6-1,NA,TGTGCCAGCAGTAGAATTGCGGGACTAGCCTACGAGCAGTACTTC,CASSRIAGLAYEQYF
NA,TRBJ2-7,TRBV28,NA,TGTGCCAGCAGTCTTGGACTCCTAACCTACGAGCAGTACTTC,CASSLGLLTYEQYF
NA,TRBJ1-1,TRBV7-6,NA,TGTGCCAGCAGCTTATCGTGGAACACTGAAGCTTTCTTT,CASSLSWNTEAFF
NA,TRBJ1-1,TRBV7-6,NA,TGTGCCAGCAGCTTAGGTACAGCGAACACTGAAGCTTTCTTT,CASSLGTANTEAFF
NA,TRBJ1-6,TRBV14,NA,TGTGCCAGCAGCCAAGCAGGGGCGCATAATTCACCCCTCCACTTT,CASSQAGAHNSPLHF
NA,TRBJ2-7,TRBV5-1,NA,TGCGCCAGCAGCCAGGCCTACAGGGTTCAAGGCGAGCAGTACTTC,CASSQAYRVQGEQYF
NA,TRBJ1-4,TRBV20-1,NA,TGCAGTGCTACTCGCGGTGAAAAACTGTTTTTT,CSATRGEKLFF
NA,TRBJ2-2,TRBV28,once,TGTGCCAGCATATCCAGGGTAGTCACCGGGGAGCTGTTTTTT,CASISRVVTGELFF
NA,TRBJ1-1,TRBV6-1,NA,TGTGCCAGCCTTGGAGTTAGTCCGAACACTGAAGCTTTCTTT,CASLGVSPNTEAFF
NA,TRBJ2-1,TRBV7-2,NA,TGTGCCAGCATCCTAGGGGGGGGGATGTTCAATGAGCAGTTCTTC,CASILGGGMFNEQFF
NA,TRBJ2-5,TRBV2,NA,TGTGCCAGTAGCCAAGAGACCCAGTACTTC,CASSQETQYF